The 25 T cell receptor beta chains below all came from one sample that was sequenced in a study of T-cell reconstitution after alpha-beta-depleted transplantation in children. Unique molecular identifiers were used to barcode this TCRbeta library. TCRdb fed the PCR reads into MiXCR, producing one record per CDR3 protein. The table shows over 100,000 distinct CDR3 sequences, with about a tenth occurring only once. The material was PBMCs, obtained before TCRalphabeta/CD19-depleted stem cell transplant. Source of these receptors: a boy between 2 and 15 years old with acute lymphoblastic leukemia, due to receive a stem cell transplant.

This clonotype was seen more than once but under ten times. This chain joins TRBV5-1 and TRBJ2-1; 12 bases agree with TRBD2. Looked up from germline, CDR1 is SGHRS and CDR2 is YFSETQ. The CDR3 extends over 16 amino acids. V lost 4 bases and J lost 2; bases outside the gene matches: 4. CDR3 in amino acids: CASSLTSGRTYNEQFF. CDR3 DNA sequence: TGCGCCAGCAGCCTCACTAGCGGGAGGACCTACAATGAGCAGTTCTTC.

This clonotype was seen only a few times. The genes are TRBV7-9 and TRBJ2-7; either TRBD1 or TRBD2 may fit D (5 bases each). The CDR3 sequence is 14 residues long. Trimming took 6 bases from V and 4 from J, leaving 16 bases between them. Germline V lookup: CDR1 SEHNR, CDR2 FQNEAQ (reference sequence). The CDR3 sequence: CASRQSGTAYEQYF. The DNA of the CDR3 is TGTGCCAGCAGACAGTCCGGGACCGCATACGAGCAGTACTTC.

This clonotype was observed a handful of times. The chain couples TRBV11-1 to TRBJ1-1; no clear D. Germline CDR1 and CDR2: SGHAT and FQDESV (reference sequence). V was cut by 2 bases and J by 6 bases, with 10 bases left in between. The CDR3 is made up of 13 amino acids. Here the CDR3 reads CASSLRIGSEAFF. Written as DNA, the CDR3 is TGTGCCAGCAGCTTACGTATAGGGTCTGAAGCTTTCTTT.

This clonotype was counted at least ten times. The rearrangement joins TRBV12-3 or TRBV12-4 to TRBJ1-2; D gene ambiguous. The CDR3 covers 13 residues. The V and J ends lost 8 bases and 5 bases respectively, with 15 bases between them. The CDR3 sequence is CASSLDPGYGYTF. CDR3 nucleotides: TGTGCCAGCTCCCTCGACCCGGGATATGGCTACACCTTC.

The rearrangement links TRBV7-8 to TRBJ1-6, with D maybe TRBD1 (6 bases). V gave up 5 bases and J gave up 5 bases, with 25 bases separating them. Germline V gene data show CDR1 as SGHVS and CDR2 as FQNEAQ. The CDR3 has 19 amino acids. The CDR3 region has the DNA TGTGCCAGCAGCCCGGGGGCACAGGGCCTTCCACCGGATAATTCACCCCTCCACTTT. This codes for CASSPGAQGLPPDNSPLHF.

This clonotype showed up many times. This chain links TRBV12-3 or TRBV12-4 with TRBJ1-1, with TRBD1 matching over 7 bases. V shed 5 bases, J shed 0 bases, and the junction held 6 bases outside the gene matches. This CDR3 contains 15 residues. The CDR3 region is CASSIDRVVNTEAFF. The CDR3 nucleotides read TGTGCCAGCAGTATCGACAGGGTAGTGAACACTGAAGCTTTCTTT.

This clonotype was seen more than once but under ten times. DNA for the CDR3: TGTGCCAGCGGACAGGGGGAGAATCAGCCCCAGCATTTT. Its translation: CASGQGENQPQHF. V gene TRBV6-6 combines with J gene TRBJ1-5; 10 bases are shared with TRBD1. J gave up 4 bases and V 8 bases, and 2 bases lay outside the gene matches. Germline V lookup: CDR1 MNHNY, CDR2 SVGAGI (reference sequence). This CDR3 is 13 amino acids long.

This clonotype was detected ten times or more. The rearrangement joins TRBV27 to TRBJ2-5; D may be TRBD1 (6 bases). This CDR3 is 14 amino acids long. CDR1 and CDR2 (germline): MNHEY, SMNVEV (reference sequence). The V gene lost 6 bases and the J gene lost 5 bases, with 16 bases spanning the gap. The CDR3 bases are TGTGCCAGCAGCCGTAACTACGACAGGGAGACCCAGTACTTC. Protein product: CASSRNYDRETQYF.

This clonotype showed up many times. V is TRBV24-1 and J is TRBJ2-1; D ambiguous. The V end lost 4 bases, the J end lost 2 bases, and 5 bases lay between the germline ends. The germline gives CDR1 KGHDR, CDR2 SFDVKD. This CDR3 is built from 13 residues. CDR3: CATSEGTYNEQFF. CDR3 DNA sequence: TGTGCCACCAGTGAAGGCACCTACAATGAGCAGTTCTTC.

The CDR3 DNA sequence: TGCGCCAGCAGCTACCTTCCATCCGCTGAATACGAGCAGTACTTC. Amino acid sequence: CASSYLPSAEYEQYF. This rearrangement joins TRBV5-1 to TRBJ2-7; D ambiguous. CDR1 SGHRS and CDR2 YFSETQ come from the germline V gene. Between the trimmed V and J ends, which lost 3 bases and 4 bases, there was a span of 17 bases. This CDR3 has 15 residues.

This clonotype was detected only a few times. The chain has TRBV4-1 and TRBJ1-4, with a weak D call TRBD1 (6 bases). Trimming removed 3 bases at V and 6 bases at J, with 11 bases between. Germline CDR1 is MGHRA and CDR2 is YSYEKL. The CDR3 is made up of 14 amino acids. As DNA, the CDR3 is TGCGCCAGCAGCCACCAGGGGCTCCATGAAAAACTGTTTTTT. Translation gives CASSHQGLHEKLFF.

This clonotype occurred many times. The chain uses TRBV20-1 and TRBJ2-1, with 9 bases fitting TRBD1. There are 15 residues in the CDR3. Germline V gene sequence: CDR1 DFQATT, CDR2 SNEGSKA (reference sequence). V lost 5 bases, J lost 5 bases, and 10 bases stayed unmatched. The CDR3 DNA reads TGCAGTGCTGACAGACGGGACAGGGTTAACAATGAGCAGTTCTTC. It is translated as CSADRRDRVNNEQFF.

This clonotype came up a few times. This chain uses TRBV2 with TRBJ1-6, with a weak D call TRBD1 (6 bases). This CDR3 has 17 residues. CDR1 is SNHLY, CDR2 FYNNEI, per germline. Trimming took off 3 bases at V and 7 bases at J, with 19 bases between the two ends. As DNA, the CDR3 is TGTGCCAGCAGTGACGTAGGCCAGGGGTTGGTAAATTCACCCCTCCACTTT. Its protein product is CASSDVGQGLVNSPLHF.

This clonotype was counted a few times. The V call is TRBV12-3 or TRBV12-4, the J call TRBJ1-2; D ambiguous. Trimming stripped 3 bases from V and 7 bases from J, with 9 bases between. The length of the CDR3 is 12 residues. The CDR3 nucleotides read TGTGCCAGCAGTTTCGGAGGGAGTGGCTACACCTTC. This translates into CASSFGGSGYTF.

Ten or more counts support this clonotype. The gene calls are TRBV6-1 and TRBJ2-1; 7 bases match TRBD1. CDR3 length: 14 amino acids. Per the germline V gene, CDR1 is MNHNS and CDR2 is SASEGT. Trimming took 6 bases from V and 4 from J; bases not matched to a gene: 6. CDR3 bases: TGTGCCAGCAGCCTGGGACAGAATTACAATGAGCAGTTCTTC. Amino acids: CASSLGQNYNEQFF.

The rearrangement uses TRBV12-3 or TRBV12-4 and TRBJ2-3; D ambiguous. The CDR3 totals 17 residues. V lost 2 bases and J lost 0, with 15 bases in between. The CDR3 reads CASSLSVGGVSTDTQYF. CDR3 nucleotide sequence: TGTGCCAGCAGTTTATCTGTCGGCGGTGTTAGCACAGATACGCAGTATTTT.

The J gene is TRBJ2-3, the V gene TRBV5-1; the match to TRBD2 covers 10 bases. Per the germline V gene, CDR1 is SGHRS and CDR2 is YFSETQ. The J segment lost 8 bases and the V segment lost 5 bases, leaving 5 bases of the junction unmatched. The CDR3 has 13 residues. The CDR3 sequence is CASSRAGGGTQYF. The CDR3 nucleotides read TGCGCCAGCAGTCGAGCGGGAGGGGGTACGCAGTATTTT.

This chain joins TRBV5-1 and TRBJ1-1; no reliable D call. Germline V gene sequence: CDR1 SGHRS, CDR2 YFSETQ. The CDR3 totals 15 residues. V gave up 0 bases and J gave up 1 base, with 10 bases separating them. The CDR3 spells CASSLAAAANTEAFF. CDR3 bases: TGCGCCAGCAGCTTGGCCGCGGCCGCGAACACTGAAGCTTTCTTT. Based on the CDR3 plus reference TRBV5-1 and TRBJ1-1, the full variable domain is KAGVTQTPRYLIKTRGQQVTLSCSPISGHRSVSWYQQTPGQGLQFLFEYFSETQRNKGNFPGRFSGRQFSNSRSEMNVSTLELGDSALYLCASSLAAAANTEAFFGQGTRLTVV.

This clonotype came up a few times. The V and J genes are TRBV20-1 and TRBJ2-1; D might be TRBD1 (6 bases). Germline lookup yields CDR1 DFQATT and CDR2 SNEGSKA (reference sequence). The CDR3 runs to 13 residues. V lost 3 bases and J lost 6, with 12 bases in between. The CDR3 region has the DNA TGCAGTGCTAGGGGGGACACTCCCAATGAGCAGTTCTTC. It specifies CSARGDTPNEQFF.

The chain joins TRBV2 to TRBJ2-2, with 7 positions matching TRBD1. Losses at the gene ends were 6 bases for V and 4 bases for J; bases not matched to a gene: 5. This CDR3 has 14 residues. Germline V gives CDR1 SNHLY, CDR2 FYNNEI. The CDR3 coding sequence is TGTGCCAGCAGCCGACAGGGTCTCACCGGGGAGCTGTTTTTT. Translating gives CASSRQGLTGELFF.

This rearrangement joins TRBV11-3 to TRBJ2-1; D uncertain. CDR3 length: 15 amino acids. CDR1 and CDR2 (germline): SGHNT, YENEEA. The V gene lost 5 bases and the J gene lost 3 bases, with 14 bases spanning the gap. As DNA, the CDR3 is TGTGCCAGCAGCCCCGGGTCCAGAGGCTACAATGAGCAGTTCTTC. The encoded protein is CASSPGSRGYNEQFF.

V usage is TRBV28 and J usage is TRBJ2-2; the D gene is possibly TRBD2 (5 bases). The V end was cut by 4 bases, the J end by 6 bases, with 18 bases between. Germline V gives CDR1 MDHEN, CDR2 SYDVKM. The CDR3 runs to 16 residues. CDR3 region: CASSSPRGKKAGELFF. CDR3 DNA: TGTGCCAGCAGTTCGCCCCGGGGAAAAAAGGCCGGGGAGCTGTTTTTT.

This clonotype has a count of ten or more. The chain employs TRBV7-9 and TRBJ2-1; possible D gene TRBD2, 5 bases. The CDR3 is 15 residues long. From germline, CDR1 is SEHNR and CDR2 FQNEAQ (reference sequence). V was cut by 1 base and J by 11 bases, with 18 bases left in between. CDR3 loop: CASSLEGLTDRKQFF. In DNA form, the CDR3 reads TGTGCCAGCAGCTTAGAAGGACTCACGGACCGAAAGCAGTTCTTC.

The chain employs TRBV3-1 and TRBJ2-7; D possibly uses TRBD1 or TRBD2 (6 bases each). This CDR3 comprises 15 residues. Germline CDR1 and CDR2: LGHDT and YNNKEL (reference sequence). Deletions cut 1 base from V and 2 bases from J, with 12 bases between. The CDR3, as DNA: TGTGCCAGCAGCCAAGTGCCGGGGGCCCCCTACGAGCAGTACTTC. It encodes CASSQVPGAPYEQYF.

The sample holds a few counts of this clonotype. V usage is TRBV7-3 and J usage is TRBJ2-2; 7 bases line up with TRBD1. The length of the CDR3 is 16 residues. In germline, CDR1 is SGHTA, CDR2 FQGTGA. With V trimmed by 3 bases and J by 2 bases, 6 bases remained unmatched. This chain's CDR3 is CASSFLGGLNTGELFF. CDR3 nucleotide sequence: TGTGCCAGCAGCTTCTTAGGGGGCCTTAACACCGGGGAGCTGTTTTTT.